The 19 T cell receptor beta chains given below trace back to one sample, sequenced in a study of blood T cells in healthy people across ages. Sample-barcoded 5' priming and a J-beta primer mix drove a second PCR of roughly 6 to 12 cycles. MiXCR, applied by TCRdb to the 5' RACE reads, yields one record per CDR3 protein. The table includes some 700,000 distinct CDR3 sequences, 40% to 45% detected once. The specimen was blood. The source is a woman aged 55 to 70 in good health.

With respect to this clonotype: A much larger clone differs by one base, so this may be a read error. The chain combines TRBV9 with TRBJ2-7, with 9 bases matching TRBD2. With 4 bases clipped from V and 3 bases from J, the junction kept 8 bases outside the gene matches. This CDR3 has 15 amino acids. The germline gives CDR1 SGDLS, CDR2 YYNGEE. CDR3 region: CASSPSRRGGYEQYF. The CDR3 bases are TGTGCCAGCAGCCCCTCCCGGCGGGGGGGCTACGAGCAGTACTTC.

J is TRBJ1-1 and V is TRBV4-2; 12 nucleotides match TRBD1. V dropped 1 base and J dropped 3; count of bases not matched to a gene: 15. The CDR3 covers 20 residues. From germline, CDR1 is LGHNA and CDR2 YNFKEQ. CDR3: CASSQVGYGTGGGLDTEAFF. The CDR3 DNA reads TGTGCCAGCAGCCAAGTAGGCTACGGGACAGGGGGCGGGTTGGACACTGAAGCTTTCTTT.

This clonotype turned up a few times. The J gene is TRBJ1-4, the V gene TRBV28; tentative D call: TRBD1 (6 bases). Germline V CDR1 and CDR2: MDHEN, SYDVKM. Trimming pared 5 bases from V and 8 bases from J, leaving 18 bases between. The CDR3 has 15 amino acids. The DNA of the CDR3 is TGTGCCAGCAGTCCAGGGACAACCGGGATCGAAAAACTGTTTTTT. This translates into CASSPGTTGIEKLFF.

This clonotype was recorded at least ten times. The chain has TRBV21-1 and TRBJ2-3. TRBV21-1 is a recognized pseudogene. The CDR3 totals 16 residues. CDR3: CASSKESRLATDTQYF. In DNA form, the CDR3 reads TGTGCCAGCAGCAAAGAGTCTCGACTAGCGACAGATACGCAGTATTTT.

Remarks on this clonotype: At one end, the junction sequence differs from germline, possibly due to a read error. The rearrangement uses TRBV3-1 and TRBJ2-2; 10 positions agree with TRBD1. The CDR3 covers 14 residues. Germline CDR1 reads LGHDT; CDR2 reads YNNKEL (reference sequence). The CDR3 region is CGSSQGQGTGELFF. For the CDR3, the DNA is TGTGGCAGCAGCCAGGGACAGGGGACCGGGGAGCTGTTTTTT. The full variable domain, with the rest looked up from reference TRBV3-1 and TRBJ2-2, is DTAVSQTPKYLVTQMGNDKSIKCEQNLGHDTMYWYKQDSKKFLKIMFSYNNKELIINETVPNRFSPKSPDKAHLNLHINSLELGDSAVYFCGSSQGQGTGELFFGEGSRLTVL.

This chain links TRBV4-2 with TRBJ1-2; 8 bases map to TRBD1. Trimming at V came to 1 base and at J to 3 bases, leaving 4 bases not matched to a gene. From germline, CDR1 is LGHNA and CDR2 YNFKEQ. This CDR3 has 15 residues. CDR3 bases: TGTGCCAGCAGCCAAGGCAGGGGGCTGCACTATGGCTACACCTTC. It translates to CASSQGRGLHYGYTF.

Details on this clonotype: A far larger clone is off by one base, so a read error is likely. The V gene is TRBV7-2, the J gene TRBJ2-7; D gene ambiguous. Germline CDR1 and CDR2: SGHTA and FQGNSA. This CDR3 is built from 11 residues. The V end lost 5 bases, the J end lost 10 bases, and 12 bases lay between the germline ends. The CDR3 is CASSRQEAQYF. CDR3 nucleotides: TGTGCCAGCAGCCGACAAGAGGCCCAGTACTTC.

This clonotype was found a few times. The chain links TRBV20-1 to TRBJ2-1; 9 bases align to TRBD2. Unmatched junction bases numbered 1, after V lost 1 base and J lost 3 bases. The CDR3 is 14 amino acids. Germline CDR1 and CDR2: DFQATT and SNEGSKA (reference sequence). Here the CDR3 DNA reads TGCAGTGCTAGAGCTAGCGGGATCTACAATGAGCAGTTCTTC. This gives the protein CSARASGIYNEQFF.

The chain couples TRBV20-1 to TRBJ1-2; D gene unclear. This CDR3 has 12 residues. Trimming shortened V by 6 bases and J by 8 bases, and 16 bases separated the two germline ends. The germline gives CDR1 DFQATT, CDR2 SNEGSKA (reference sequence). CDR3: CSAEEGFGGYTF. In nucleotides, the CDR3 is TGCAGTGCCGAAGAAGGGTTTGGGGGCTACACCTTC.

The chain joins TRBV5-1 to TRBJ2-3; weak D call: TRBD1 (5 bases). The CDR3 spans 15 residues. The ends were cut back, 2 bases at V and 4 bases at J, with 14 bases in the middle. Germline V gene sequence: CDR1 SGHRS, CDR2 YFSETQ. The CDR3 nucleotides are TGCGCCAGCAGCTTCGATCCAGGGAAAGCAGATACGCAGTATTTT. This translates into CASSFDPGKADTQYF.

This clonotype was seen a few times. V gene TRBV16 combines with J gene TRBJ1-2; D remains ambiguous. The CDR3 spans 14 residues. Per the germline V gene, CDR1 is KGHSY and CDR2 is FQNENV. V was pared by 4 bases and J by 2 bases, with 11 bases between. CDR3 sequence (DNA): TGTGCCAGCAGCCCTAGGACGGAAAACTATGGCTACACCTTC. Its protein is CASSPRTENYGYTF.

This clonotype was observed once. The rearrangement links TRBV28 to TRBJ2-2, with 11 nucleotides matching TRBD2. CDR1 is MDHEN and CDR2 is SYDVKM in the germline V gene. This CDR3 contains 16 residues. V dropped 5 bases and J dropped 4; count of bases not matched to a gene: 6. The CDR3 sequence is CASSDPGTSGTGELFF. CDR3 bases: TGTGCCAGCAGTGATCCGGGGACTAGCGGCACCGGGGAGCTGTTTTTT.

This clonotype was detected ten times or more. DNA of the CDR3: TGCGCCAGCACCGGACATGATGGTTCTGGGGCCAACGTCCTGACTTTC. It is translated as CASTGHDGSGANVLTF. This chain uses TRBV10-2 with TRBJ2-6; a possible D gene is TRBD1 (5 bases). Per germline, CDR1 WSHSY and CDR2 SAAADI. This CDR3 region has 16 residues. Trimming removed 7 bases at V and 1 base at J, with 14 bases between.

About this clonotype: This could be a read error, since a much larger clone is one nucleotide away. The CDR3 DNA reads TGCAGCGTCCAGACAGGGGGCCAAGAGACCCAGTACTTC. This codes for CSVQTGGQETQYF. This rearrangement joins TRBV29-1 to TRBJ2-5, with 9 bases aligning to TRBD1. With V trimmed by 6 bases and J by 1 base, 3 bases remained unmatched. The CDR3 consists of 13 residues. Germline lookup yields CDR1 SQVTM and CDR2 ANQGSEA.

In its sample, this clonotype was seen a few times. This chain joins TRBV4-3 and TRBJ2-1; TRBD1 or TRBD2 may be the D gene (5 bases each). The DNA matches TRBJ2-7 better at its end, which makes the J call doubtful. Germline V lookup: CDR1 LGHNA, CDR2 YSLEER. CDR3 length equals 16 residues. The CDR3 DNA reads TGCGCCAGCAGCCAAGAAGTGGGGGTTTCCTACAATGAGCAGTACTTC. The encoded protein is CASSQEVGVSYNEQYF.

The chain links TRBV7-2 to TRBJ1-6; D might be TRBD1 (6 bases). Trimming stripped 5 bases from V and 6 bases from J, with 11 bases between. Germline assignment: CDR1 SGHTA and CDR2 FQGNSA. This CDR3 comprises 14 residues. CDR3 DNA sequence: TGTGCCAGCAGCCGGACAGCCGTTAATTCACCCCTCCACTTT. The encoded protein is CASSRTAVNSPLHF.

The V gene is TRBV20-1, the J gene TRBJ1-1; weak D call: TRBD1 (6 bases). Germline V lookup: CDR1 DFQATT, CDR2 SNEGSKA (reference sequence). The V end lost 0 bases, the J end lost 0 bases, and 14 bases lay between the germline ends. This CDR3 comprises 16 residues. CDR3 loop: CSARDLAGTLNTEAFF. DNA for the CDR3: TGCAGTGCTAGAGATCTTGCTGGGACACTGAACACTGAAGCTTTCTTT.

This clonotype showed up just a few times. The V gene is TRBV12-3 or TRBV12-4, the J gene TRBJ2-1, with D perhaps being TRBD1 or TRBD2 (5 bases each). The length of the CDR3 is 13 residues. Trimming shortened V by 5 bases and J by 9 bases, and 14 bases separated the two germline ends. The CDR3 DNA reads TGTGCCAGCAGTGTTGGGGGTCCGGTTGAGCAGTTCTTC. This gives the protein CASSVGGPVEQFF.

The DNA of the CDR3 is TGTGCCAGCAGTCCCGGTCAGGTCGGGAACTATGGCTACACCTTC. Translation: CASSPGQVGNYGYTF. The rearrangement links TRBV28 to TRBJ1-2; D is ambiguous. Trimming stripped 5 bases from V and 2 bases from J, with 15 bases between. Germline V gives CDR1 MDHEN, CDR2 SYDVKM. The CDR3 spans 15 residues.